This T cell receptor beta chain emerged from a study of neurological immune-mediated disorders. Points from the study as a whole: Subjects shared no identical expanded-clone CDR3 amino acid sequences, suggesting private TCR-beta repertoires in all groups.

This clonotype came up many times. What it binds is not known. A blood bank in Maryland, USA, provided the volunteers who served as healthy controls. With 10-nucleotide random UMIs included, cDNA was synthesized by 5'RACE. One entry per CDR3 protein, called by TCRdb with MiXCR from the 5' RACE reads. Of roughly 36,000 distinct CDR3 sequences listed, 7% to 8.5% are singletons. The specimen was CD4+ T cells from blood. This receptor was identified in a man aged 45-65 years in good health.

The DNA for the CDR3 is TGTGCCAGCAGTTTGAACAGGGTGAACACTGAAGCTTTCTTT. Translation gives CASSLNRVNTEAFF. The genes are TRBV27 and TRBJ1-1, with D possibly TRBD1 on 6 matching bases. This CDR3 contains 14 residues. Trimming shortened V by 3 bases and J by 0 bases, and 8 bases separated the two germline ends. Germline assignment: CDR1 MNHEY and CDR2 SMNVEV (reference sequence).